This T cell receptor beta chain comes out of a study of cytomegalovirus exposure and HLA in healthy donors (dated by TCRdb to between 2016 and 2019). Context from the whole study: According to a later analysis, the 120 or so validation repertoires were produced on the same platform as the 666 repertoires of the first cohort. Besides the first cohort of 500 to 700 subjects, a separate validation cohort made up of roughly 130 different subjects was used. To predict cytomegalovirus infection status, the study brought together high-throughput TCR immunosequencing, statistical association of individual TCRs with disease status, and machine learning. The study aimed to test whether cataloging public T cell receptors could reveal signatures of past pathogen exposure.

To note about this clone: Its target antigen remains unknown. Per-nucleotide qualities are absent, and no much larger clonotype sits a single base away.

The germline V gene yields SGHAT for CDR1 and FQNNGV for CDR2. The CDR3 holds 15 amino acids from the cysteine to the phenylalanine. Only CDR3 DNA is held: 45 bases, read in frame from base 1. Trimmed from V: 0 bases; trimmed from J: 0 bases; junction bases lacking a gene match: 2. Separate from the roughly 700-subject first cohort, the validation cohort of over 90 subjects was the group to which the donors belonged. To prepare the library, the immunoSEQ multiplex PCR assay was applied. The published analysis was carried out like this. A statistical classification framework was developed to diagnose cytomegalovirus status using the catalog of TCR beta chain sequences. Sourced from immuneACCESS, this table was stored by TCRdb with only in-frame sequences that have V and J called. A share of the clones is absent; for the studies checked, an unresolved V gene accounts for under half, and the remainder has no known explanation. V and J calls and clone size are given by that table; D and trimming were obtained from the DNA. In this sample the table shows fewer than 400,000 clones, over 75% of which occur a single time. The ten largest clones add up to 0.9% to 1% of the sample.

The full study reports these points: It was suggested by the authors that the approach could potentially be generalized to other disease states and immunological phenotypes. Most TCR sequences were seen in very few donors, while some public TCRs were found in many individuals. In both the original and validation cohorts, the classifier was reported to diagnose cytomegalovirus status with high specificity and sensitivity. The study listed approximately 150 TCR beta chains as associated with cytomegalovirus. A few of the identified cytomegalovirus-associated TCR beta chains were confirmed in vitro to be specific for cytomegalovirus antigens. In a later analysis, TCRs clustered in the first cohort were found to also tend to co-occur in the 110 or so validation repertoires, with approximately 95% of cluster scores above 0. All 120 or so repertoires were used to score co-occurrence in the validation cohort in a later analysis, because that analysis had no HLA typing for the cohort.

Source material: PBMCs. The receptor's source is a man aged 30 to 39 in good health and CMV-seronegative. The V and J genes are TRBV11-2 and TRBJ2-7, with TRBD2 identical over 7 junction bases. The CDR3 corresponds to CASSLERGSSYEQYF. At the DNA level, the sequence is TGTGCCAGCAGCTTAGAGCGGGGGAGCTCCTACGAGCAGTACTTC.